These 32 T cell receptor beta chains share one sample of origin, sequenced in a study of cytomegalovirus exposure and HLA in healthy donors. Vbeta (60) and Jbeta (13) primers were used in the PCR. Clones were read by immunoSEQ multiplex PCR, and TCRdb kept only the in-frame ones, dropping some. The sample has approximately 110,000 clones, 79% seen once; the top ten hold around 3%. The specimen was PBMCs. The receptors here all came from a woman between 18 and 30 years old in good health and CMV-seropositive.

This chain joins TRBV5-6 and TRBJ2-3, with a tentative D call TRBD2 (5 bases). Per the germline V gene, CDR1 is SGHDT and CDR2 is YYEEEE. V was pared by 4 bases and J by 7 bases, with 25 bases between. The CDR3 runs to 17 residues. CDR3 protein: CASSAGPFGKTGYTQYF. The CDR3 nucleotides read TGTGCCAGCAGCGCGGGTCCGTTCGGCAAGACTGGCTATACGCAGTATTTT.

The chain links TRBV9 to TRBJ2-7; 8 bases match TRBD1. Losses at the gene ends were 5 bases for V and 0 bases for J; bases not matched to a gene: 10. The CDR3 consists of 16 residues. Germline V gene data show CDR1 as SGDLS and CDR2 as YYNGEE. This CDR3 reads CASSVGRDRGSYEQYF. The CDR3 DNA sequence: TGTGCCAGCAGTGTGGGGAGAGACAGGGGCTCCTACGAGCAGTACTTC.

This clone appeared a few times. CDR3 residues: CASSLAGGAEAFF. The CDR3 DNA reads as TGTGCCAGCAGCTTGGCTGGGGGGGCTGAAGCTTTCTTT. The rearrangement uses TRBV5-8 and TRBJ1-1; a weak D match, TRBD1 (5 bases). There are 13 residues in the CDR3. Germline assignment: CDR1 SGHTS and CDR2 YDEGEE. V dropped 0 bases and J dropped 6 bases, with 9 bases sitting between them.

The table lists this clone with a few counts. V gene TRBV4-1 combines with J gene TRBJ2-6; 7 bases map to TRBD2. Losses at the gene ends were 4 bases for V and 2 bases for J; bases not matched to a gene: 8. The CDR3 has 17 amino acids. Looked up from germline, CDR1 is MGHRA and CDR2 is YSYEKL. The CDR3 loop reads CASSPSGAGAGANVLTF. The CDR3 DNA sequence: TGCGCCAGCAGCCCAAGCGGGGCGGGGGCTGGGGCCAACGTCCTGACTTTC.

The chain is built from TRBV23-1 and TRBJ2-7, with D tentatively TRBD1 (6 bases). TRBV23-1 is placed among ORFs of uncertain function. The CDR3 contains 14 residues. The germline V and J ends were trimmed by 10 bases and 0 bases, with 16 bases remaining between them. Here the CDR3 reads CANSGTPSSYEQYF. Here the CDR3 DNA reads TGCGCCAACTCCGGGACACCTAGCTCCTACGAGCAGTACTTC.

The CDR3 region is CASSFGPPIYSNQPQHF. CDR3 DNA: TGTGCCAGCAGTTTCGGTCCGCCGATCTATAGCAATCAGCCCCAGCATTTT. The V call is TRBV27, the J call TRBJ1-5; D is ambiguous. The V and J ends lost 3 bases and 0 bases respectively, with 15 bases between them. Germline values: CDR1 MNHEY, CDR2 SMNVEV (reference sequence). The CDR3 consists of 17 residues.

The genes are TRBV10-1 and TRBJ2-6; TRBD1 might be the D (6 bases). The CDR3 totals 15 residues. Germline V CDR1 and CDR2: WNHNN, SYGVQD (reference sequence). V dropped 5 bases and J dropped 4 bases, with 12 bases sitting between them. CDR3 in DNA: TGCGCCAGCAGTCAGGACAGATCCGGGGCCAACGTCCTGACTTTC. Protein: CASSQDRSGANVLTF.

J is TRBJ2-5 and V is TRBV11-3; 10 bases fit TRBD1. This CDR3 region has 14 residues. J was trimmed by 3 bases and V by 4 bases; bases with no gene match: 2. Germline assignment: CDR1 SGHNT and CDR2 YENEEA. DNA of the CDR3: TGTGCCAGCAGCTATGGACAGGGGGAAGAGACCCAGTACTTC. Translation gives CASSYGQGEETQYF.

The genes are TRBV6-1 and TRBJ2-1; 10 bases line up with TRBD1. V was pared by 2 bases and J by 7 bases, with 8 bases of the junction left unmatched. Germline V gene sequence: CDR1 MNHNS, CDR2 SASEGT. The CDR3 is 16 residues long. In DNA, the CDR3 is TGTGCCAGCAGTGAAAAACCGGGACAGGGGCTTAATGAGCAGTTCTTC. Translating it yields CASSEKPGQGLNEQFF.

The chain employs TRBV4-1 and TRBJ2-5, with 9 bases aligning to TRBD1. The V gene end was trimmed by 4 bases and the J gene end by 11 bases; junction bases not matched to a gene: 8. This CDR3 is 13 amino acids long. Germline V lookup: CDR1 MGHRA, CDR2 YSYEKL. Here the CDR3 reads CASSPRTGDEQYF. The CDR3 nucleotides read TGCGCCAGCAGCCCTAGGACAGGGGATGAGCAGTACTTC.

V usage is TRBV12-5 and J usage is TRBJ1-4; no definite D call. Trimming took 1 base from V and 0 from J, leaving 3 bases between them. The CDR3 length is 14 residues. Germline V gene lookup returns CDR1 LGHNT and CDR2 FRNRAP. The CDR3 DNA reads as TGTGCTAGTGGTTTGGGGCCAACTAATGAAAAACTGTTTTTT. Translation: CASGLGPTNEKLFF.

The table lists this clone with a count of one. The rearrangement joins TRBV5-1 to TRBJ2-1; 8 bases align to TRBD2. The CDR3 is 15 amino acids. The V gene's germline CDR1 is SGHRS and CDR2 YFSETQ. With 4 bases clipped from V and 4 bases from J, the junction kept 7 bases outside the gene matches. CDR3 loop: CASSIISGAYNEQFF. CDR3 in DNA: TGCGCCAGCAGCATCATTAGCGGGGCGTACAATGAGCAGTTCTTC.

This clone was picked up one time. The V gene is TRBV7-9, the J gene TRBJ2-7; 7 positions agree with TRBD1. Germline lookup yields CDR1 SEHNR and CDR2 FQNEAQ (reference sequence). V dropped 4 bases and J dropped 2; count of bases not matched to a gene: 2. This CDR3 has 13 residues. The CDR3 DNA sequence: TGTGCCAGCAGCTGGGGACAGACCTACGAGCAGTACTTC. Its translation is CASSWGQTYEQYF.

This chain links TRBV19 with TRBJ2-7; D remains ambiguous. The V end was cut by 2 bases, the J end by 6 bases, with 8 bases between. Germline V lookup: CDR1 LNHDA, CDR2 SQIVND (reference sequence). CDR3 length equals 12 residues. The CDR3 DNA reads as TGTGCCAGTAGTATAATCCCGTCCGAGCAGTACTTC. Amino acid sequence: CASSIIPSEQYF.

The V call is TRBV7-2, the J call TRBJ1-1; 9 nucleotides match TRBD1. The germline gives CDR1 SGHTA, CDR2 FQGNSA. Losses at the gene ends were 1 base for V and 8 bases for J; bases not matched to a gene: 2. The CDR3 loop spans 13 amino acids. CDR3 in amino acids: CASSLEGQGEAFF. The DNA for the CDR3 is TGTGCCAGCAGCTTAGAGGGACAGGGAGAAGCTTTCTTT.

The genes are TRBV2 and TRBJ2-1, with 9 positions matching TRBD2. V shed 2 bases and J 7 bases; nucleotides not matched to a gene: 3. The CDR3 length is 14 residues. In germline, CDR1 is SNHLY, CDR2 FYNNEI. CDR3 in amino acids: CASSELTSGNEQFF. DNA for the CDR3: TGTGCCAGCAGTGAATTGACTAGCGGAAATGAGCAGTTCTTC.

V is TRBV28 and J is TRBJ2-1, with TRBD2 as a possible D gene (5 bases). The CDR3 totals 12 residues. Trimming removed 4 bases at V and 10 bases at J, with 11 bases between. Germline CDR1 is MDHEN and CDR2 is SYDVKM. The CDR3 DNA is TGTGCCAGCAGTTCCACCCGGGAAGAGCAGTTCTTC. It codes for CASSSTREEQFF.

This clone was seen a handful of times. The V and J genes are TRBV7-6 and TRBJ2-1; tentatively, D is TRBD2 (6 bases). The length of the CDR3 is 14 residues. The germline gives CDR1 SGHVS, CDR2 FNYEAQ. V lost 5 bases to trimming and J lost 6 bases, with 14 bases between them. In nucleotides, the CDR3 is TGTGCCAGCAGCCTTACCGGGAGCTCCAATGAGCAGTTCTTC. Amino acids: CASSLTGSSNEQFF.

This clone has only one observation. The rearrangement joins TRBV2 to TRBJ1-5; a possible D gene is TRBD1 (5 bases). The V gene's germline CDR1 is SNHLY and CDR2 FYNNEI. The V and J ends lost 10 bases and 3 bases respectively, with 13 bases between them. This CDR3 has 13 amino acids. This CDR3 is CATQAGPNQPQHF. CDR3 in DNA: TGTGCCACCCAGGCAGGGCCCAATCAGCCCCAGCATTTT.

The CDR3 nucleotides are TGTGCCAGCAGCCCGACAACGGACAGGGGTGGCAATCAGCCCCAGCATTTT. Residues: CASSPTTDRGGNQPQHF. The chain employs TRBV7-2 and TRBJ1-5; 9 bases are shared with TRBD1. J lost 2 bases, V lost 5 bases, and 10 bases had no gene match. CDR1 is SGHTA and CDR2 is FQGNSA in the germline V gene. CDR3 length equals 17 residues.

This sequence joins TRBV11-3 and TRBJ2-4, with 9 bases lining up with TRBD1. J gave up 6 bases and V 2 bases, and 5 bases lay outside the gene matches. The CDR3 runs 15 residues. Germline V gene sequence: CDR1 SGHNT, CDR2 YENEEA. Here the CDR3 DNA reads TGTGCCAGCAGCTTAAAACAGGGGGCGCTAAACATTCAGTACTTC. Amino acids: CASSLKQGALNIQYF.

The chain is built from TRBV10-3 and TRBJ1-2; tentative D call: TRBD1 (6 bases). This CDR3 contains 16 residues. Trimming took off 6 bases at V and 8 bases at J, with 25 bases between the two ends. In germline, CDR1 is ENHRY, CDR2 SYGVKD. CDR3 in DNA: TGTGCCATCAGCTCGACGGGGTTGGGGGCGAGTCGCGGCTACACCTTC. Translating gives CAISSTGLGASRGYTF.

This clone has only a few counts. V is TRBV4-1 and J is TRBJ2-3; D ambiguous. V lost 4 bases, J lost 5 bases, and 13 bases lay in between. This CDR3 is built from 14 residues. The germline V gene has CDR1 MGHRA and CDR2 YSYEKL. CDR3 loop: CASSPRGDIDTQYF. Written as DNA, the CDR3 is TGCGCCAGCAGCCCGAGAGGTGATATAGATACGCAGTATTTT.

In its sample, this clone was seen a few times. This chain connects TRBV6-1 to TRBJ2-3; no clear D. Germline V lookup: CDR1 MNHNS, CDR2 SASEGT. V was pared by 1 base and J by 6 bases, with 8 bases between. This CDR3 is 13 amino acids long. DNA for the CDR3: TGTGCCAGCAGTGAAGGAGCAACGGATACGCAGTATTTT. Amino acids: CASSEGATDTQYF.

Only a few counts were recorded for this clone. The CDR3 loop is CASSEGTDKETQYF. DNA of the CDR3: TGTGCCAGCAGTGAAGGGACAGATAAAGAGACCCAGTACTTC. The rearrangement uses TRBV6-1 and TRBJ2-5; TRBD1 might be the D (6 bases). Germline values: CDR1 MNHNS, CDR2 SASEGT. CDR3 length: 14 amino acids. Trimming cost V 1 base and J 3 bases, with 9 bases left between them.

This clone was seen once. V gene TRBV4-2 combines with J gene TRBJ2-7; possibly TRBD1 for D (5 bases). Germline CDR1 reads LGHNA; CDR2 reads YNFKEQ. Trimming removed 0 bases at V and 3 bases at J, with 18 bases between. The CDR3 length is 17 residues. The CDR3 sequence is CASSQDTLTTDDYEQYF. The CDR3 bases are TGTGCCAGCAGCCAAGATACCCTCACGACAGACGACTACGAGCAGTACTTC.

CDR3: CASSPSGDEAFF. The DNA of the CDR3 is TGTGCCAGCTCTCCATCCGGGGATGAAGCTTTCTTT. The chain is built from TRBV18 and TRBJ1-1; no reliable D call. The CDR3 is made up of 12 amino acids. V lost 6 bases and J 7 bases, leaving 12 bases between the germline ends. CDR1 and CDR2 (germline): KGHSH, LQKENI.

This clone was seen a few times. CDR3 loop: CASSSRTGNTEAFF. CDR3 in DNA: TGCGCCAGCAGCAGCCGGACAGGGAACACTGAAGCTTTCTTT. The V gene is TRBV5-1, the J gene TRBJ1-1; 7 nucleotides match TRBD1. After removal of 4 bases from V and 1 base from J, the junction contained 4 bases not matched to a gene. CDR3 length: 14 residues. The germline CDR1 and CDR2 sequences are SGHRS and YFSETQ. Combining the CDR3 with reference TRBV5-1 and TRBJ1-1 gives the whole variable domain KAGVTQTPRYLIKTRGQQVTLSCSPISGHRSVSWYQQTPGQGLQFLFEYFSETQRNKGNFPGRFSGRQFSNSRSEMNVSTLELGDSALYLCASSSRTGNTEAFFGQGTRLTVV.

For this clone: Mismatch with germline at one junction end may stem from a read error. The CDR3, as DNA: TGTGACAGCAGCTTGGCTCCTAGCGGGAGGATAGGCGGGGAGCTGTTTTTT. This sequence encodes CDSSLAPSGRIGGELFF. J is TRBJ2-2 and V is TRBV5-5, with 11 bases that match TRBD2. CDR3 length: 17 residues. Germline CDR1 SGHKS, CDR2 YYEKEE (reference sequence).

V gene TRBV14 combines with J gene TRBJ2-7, with 8 positions matching TRBD1. The V gene's germline CDR1 is SGHDN and CDR2 FVKESK. The CDR3 runs to 13 residues. Unmatched junction bases numbered 5, after V lost 4 bases and J lost 6 bases. This CDR3 is CASSPGQGGEQYF. CDR3 coding DNA: TGTGCCAGCAGCCCCGGACAGGGCGGCGAGCAGTACTTC. Together with reference TRBV14 and TRBJ2-7, the CDR3 gives the full variable domain: EAGVTQFPSHSVIEKGQTVTLRCDPISGHDNLYWYRRVMGKEIKFLLHFVKESKQDESGMPNNRFLAERTGGTYSTLKVQPAELEDSGVYFCASSPGQGGEQYFGPGTRLTVT.

The chain uses TRBV5-1 and TRBJ2-5; TRBD2 aligns across 13 bases. This CDR3 is built from 16 residues. Germline-derived CDR1 and CDR2 are SGHRS and YFSETQ. V was pared by 4 bases and J by 4 bases, with 7 bases of the junction left unmatched. CDR3 nucleotide sequence: TGCGCCAGCAGCCCAGGACTAGCGGGAGTCTCAGAGACCCAGTACTTC. It yields the protein CASSPGLAGVSETQYF. Looking up the rest from reference TRBV5-1 and TRBJ2-5 gives the full variable domain: KAGVTQTPRYLIKTRGQQVTLSCSPISGHRSVSWYQQTPGQGLQFLFEYFSETQRNKGNFPGRFSGRQFSNSRSEMNVSTLELGDSALYLCASSPGLAGVSETQYFGPGTRLLVL.

This chain connects TRBV5-6 to TRBJ2-3, with 10 bases aligning to TRBD1. The CDR3 contains 17 residues. Germline V CDR1 and CDR2: SGHDT, YYEEEE. Losses at the gene ends were 4 bases for V and 2 bases for J; bases not matched to a gene: 10. The CDR3 sequence is CASSPTGGAPFTDTQYF. In nucleotides, the CDR3 is TGTGCCAGCAGCCCGACAGGGGGCGCCCCTTTCACAGATACGCAGTATTTT. Combining the CDR3 with reference TRBV5-6 and TRBJ2-3 gives the whole variable domain DAGVTQSPTHLIKTRGQQVTLRCSPKSGHDTVSWYQQALGQGPQFIFQYYEEEERQRGNFPDRFSGHQFPNYSSELNVNALLLGDSALYLCASSPTGGAPFTDTQYFGPGTRLTVL.